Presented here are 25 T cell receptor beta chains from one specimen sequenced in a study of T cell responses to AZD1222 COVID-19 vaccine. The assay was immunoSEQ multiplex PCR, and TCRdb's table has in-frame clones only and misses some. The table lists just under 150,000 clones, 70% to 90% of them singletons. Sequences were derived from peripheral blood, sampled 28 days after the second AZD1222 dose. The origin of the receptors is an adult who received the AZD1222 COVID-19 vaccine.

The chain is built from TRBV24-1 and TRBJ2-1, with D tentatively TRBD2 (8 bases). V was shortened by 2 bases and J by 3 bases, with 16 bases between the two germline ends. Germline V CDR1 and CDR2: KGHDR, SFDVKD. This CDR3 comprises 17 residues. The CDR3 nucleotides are TGTGCCACCAGTGATTGGGAACAGGGGACTAGCTACAATGAGCAGTTCTTC. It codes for CATSDWEQGTSYNEQFF.

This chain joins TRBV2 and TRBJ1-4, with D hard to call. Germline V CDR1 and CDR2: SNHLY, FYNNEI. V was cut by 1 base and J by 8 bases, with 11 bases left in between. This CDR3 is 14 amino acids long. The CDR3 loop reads CASSEVGLEEKLFF. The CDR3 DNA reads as TGTGCCAGCAGTGAAGTAGGGCTAGAGGAAAAACTGTTTTTT. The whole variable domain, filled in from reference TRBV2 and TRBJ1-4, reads EPEVTQTPSHQVTQMGQEVILRCVPISNHLYFYWYRQILGQKVEFLVSFYNNEISEKSEIFDDQFSVERPDGSNFTLKIRSTKLEDSAMYFCASSEVGLEEKLFFGSGTQLSVL.

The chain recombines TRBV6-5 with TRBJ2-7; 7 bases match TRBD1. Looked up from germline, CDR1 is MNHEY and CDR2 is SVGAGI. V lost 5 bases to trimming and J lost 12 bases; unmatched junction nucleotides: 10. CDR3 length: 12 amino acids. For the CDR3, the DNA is TGTGCCAGCAGTCCGACAGGGAACCCCCTGTACTTC. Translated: CASSPTGNPLYF.

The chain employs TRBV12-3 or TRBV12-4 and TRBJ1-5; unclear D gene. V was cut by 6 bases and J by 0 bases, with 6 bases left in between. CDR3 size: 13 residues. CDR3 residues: CASRGNSNQPQHF. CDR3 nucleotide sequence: TGTGCCAGCAGGGGGAATAGCAATCAGCCCCAGCATTTT.

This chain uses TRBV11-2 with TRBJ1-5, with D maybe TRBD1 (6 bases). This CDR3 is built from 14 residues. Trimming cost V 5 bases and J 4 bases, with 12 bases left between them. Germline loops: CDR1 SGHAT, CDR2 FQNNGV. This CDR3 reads CASSTGGANQPQHF. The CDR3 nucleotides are TGTGCCAGCAGCACCGGGGGGGCTAATCAGCCCCAGCATTTT.

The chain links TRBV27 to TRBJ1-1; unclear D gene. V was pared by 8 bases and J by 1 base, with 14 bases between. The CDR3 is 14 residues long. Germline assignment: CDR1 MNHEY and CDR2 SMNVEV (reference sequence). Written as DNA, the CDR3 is TGTGCCAGCTGGCGGGCGGGGAAGAACACTGAAGCTTTCTTT. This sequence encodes CASWRAGKNTEAFF.

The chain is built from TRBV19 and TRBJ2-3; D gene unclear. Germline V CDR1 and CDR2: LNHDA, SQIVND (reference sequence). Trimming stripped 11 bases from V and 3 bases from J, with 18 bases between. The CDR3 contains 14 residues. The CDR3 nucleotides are TGTGCCCTGCAGTCCCTCCAAGGGACAGATACGCAGTATTTT. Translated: CALQSLQGTDTQYF.

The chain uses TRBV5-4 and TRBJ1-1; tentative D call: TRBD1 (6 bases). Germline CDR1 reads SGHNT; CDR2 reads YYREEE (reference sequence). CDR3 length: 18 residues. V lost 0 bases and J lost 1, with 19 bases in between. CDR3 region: CASSLEAGAGVGNTEAFF. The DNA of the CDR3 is TGTGCCAGCAGCTTGGAGGCAGGGGCGGGTGTGGGGAACACTGAAGCTTTCTTT.

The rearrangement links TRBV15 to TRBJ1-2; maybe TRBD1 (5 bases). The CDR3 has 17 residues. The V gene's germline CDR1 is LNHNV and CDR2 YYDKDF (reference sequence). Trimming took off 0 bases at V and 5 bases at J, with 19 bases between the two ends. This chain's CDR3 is CATSRDRVTLPSYGYTF. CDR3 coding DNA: TGTGCCACCAGCAGAGACAGGGTAACTCTCCCTTCATATGGCTACACCTTC.

CDR3 amino acids: CASSLPGQGRLHTGELFF. The CDR3 DNA reads TGTGCCAGCAGCCTCCCGGGACAGGGACGTTTGCACACCGGGGAGCTGTTTTTT. The J gene is TRBJ2-2, the V gene TRBV3-1 (or the pseudogene TRBV3-2); 9 nucleotides match TRBD1. Germline trimming cut 4 bases from V and 3 bases from J; bases unmatched to any gene: 12. The germline CDR1 and CDR2 sequences are LGHDT and YNNKEL (reference sequence). The CDR3 runs 18 residues.

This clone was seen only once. CDR3 in amino acids: CASSEGEKLFF. CDR3 DNA sequence: TGTGCCAGCAGCGAGGGTGAAAAACTGTTTTTT. V gene TRBV2 combines with J gene TRBJ1-4, with no clear D. Trimming removed 6 bases from V and 7 bases from J, with 6 bases in between. The germline gives CDR1 SNHLY, CDR2 FYNNEI. The CDR3 sequence is 11 residues long.

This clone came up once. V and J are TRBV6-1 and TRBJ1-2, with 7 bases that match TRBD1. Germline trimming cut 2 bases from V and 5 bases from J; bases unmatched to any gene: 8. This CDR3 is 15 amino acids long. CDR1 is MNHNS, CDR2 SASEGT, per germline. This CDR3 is CASSEIIQGFYGYTF. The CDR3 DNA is TGTGCCAGCAGTGAAATTATACAGGGGTTTTATGGCTACACCTTC.

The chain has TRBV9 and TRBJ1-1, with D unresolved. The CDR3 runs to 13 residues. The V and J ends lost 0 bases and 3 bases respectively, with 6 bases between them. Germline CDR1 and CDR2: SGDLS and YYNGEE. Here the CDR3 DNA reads TGTGCCAGCAGCGTAGACCCGGACACTGAAGCTTTCTTT. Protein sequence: CASSVDPDTEAFF.

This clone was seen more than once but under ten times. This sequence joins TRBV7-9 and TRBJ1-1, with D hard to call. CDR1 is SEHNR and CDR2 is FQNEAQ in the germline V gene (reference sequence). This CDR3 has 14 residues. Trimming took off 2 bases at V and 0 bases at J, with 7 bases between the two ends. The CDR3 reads CASSLMGLNTEAFF. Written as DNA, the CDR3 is TGTGCCAGCAGCTTAATGGGTCTGAACACTGAAGCTTTCTTT.

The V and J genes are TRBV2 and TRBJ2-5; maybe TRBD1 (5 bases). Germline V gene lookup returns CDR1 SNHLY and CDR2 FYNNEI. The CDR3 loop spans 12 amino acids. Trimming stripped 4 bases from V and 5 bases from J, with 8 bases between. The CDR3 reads CASSAGLETQYF. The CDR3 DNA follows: TGTGCCAGCAGTGCAGGGCTGGAGACCCAGTACTTC.

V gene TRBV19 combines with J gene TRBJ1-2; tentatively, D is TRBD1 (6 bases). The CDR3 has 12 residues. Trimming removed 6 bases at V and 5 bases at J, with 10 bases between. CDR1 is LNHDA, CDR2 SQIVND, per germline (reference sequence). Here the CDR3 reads CASRDRKYGYTF. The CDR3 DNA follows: TGTGCCAGTAGGGACAGAAAATATGGCTACACCTTC.

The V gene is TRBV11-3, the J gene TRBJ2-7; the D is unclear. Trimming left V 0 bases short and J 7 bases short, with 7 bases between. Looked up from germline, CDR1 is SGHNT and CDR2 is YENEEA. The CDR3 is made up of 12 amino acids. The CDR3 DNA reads TGTGCCAGCAGCTTAGATCGAAGTGAGCAGTACTTC. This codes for CASSLDRSEQYF.

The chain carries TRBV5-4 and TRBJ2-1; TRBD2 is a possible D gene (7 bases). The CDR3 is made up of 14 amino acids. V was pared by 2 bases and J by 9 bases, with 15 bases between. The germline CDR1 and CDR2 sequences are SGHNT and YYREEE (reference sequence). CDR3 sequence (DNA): TGTGCCAGCAGCTTTCTGCAGGGGAGGGGTGAGCAGTTCTTC. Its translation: CASSFLQGRGEQFF.

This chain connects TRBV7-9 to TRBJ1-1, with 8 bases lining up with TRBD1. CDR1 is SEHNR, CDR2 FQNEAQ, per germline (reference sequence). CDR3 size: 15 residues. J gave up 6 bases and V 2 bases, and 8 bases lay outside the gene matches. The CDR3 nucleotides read TGTGCCAGCAGCTTAAGTGGACAGGGCCTCTCTGAAGCTTTCTTT. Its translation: CASSLSGQGLSEAFF.

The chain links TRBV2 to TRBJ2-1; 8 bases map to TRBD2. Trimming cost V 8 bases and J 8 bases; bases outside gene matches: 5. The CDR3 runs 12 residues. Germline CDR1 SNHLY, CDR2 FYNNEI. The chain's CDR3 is CASAGLADEQFF. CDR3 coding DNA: TGTGCCAGCGCCGGACTAGCCGATGAGCAGTTCTTC.

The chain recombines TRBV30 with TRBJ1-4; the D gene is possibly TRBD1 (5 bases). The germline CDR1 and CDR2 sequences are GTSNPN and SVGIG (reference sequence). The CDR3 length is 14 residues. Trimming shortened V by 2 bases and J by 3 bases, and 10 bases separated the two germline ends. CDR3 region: CAWSPRGANEKLFF. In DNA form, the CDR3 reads TGTGCCTGGAGTCCTAGGGGAGCTAATGAAAAACTGTTTTTT.

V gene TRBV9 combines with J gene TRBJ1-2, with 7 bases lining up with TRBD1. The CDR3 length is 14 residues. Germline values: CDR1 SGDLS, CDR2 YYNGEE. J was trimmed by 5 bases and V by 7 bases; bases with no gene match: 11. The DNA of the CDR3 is TGTGCCAGCGGCACCGAGACAGGGCCATATGGCTACACCTTC. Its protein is CASGTETGPYGYTF. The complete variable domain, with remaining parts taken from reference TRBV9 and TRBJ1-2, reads DSGVTQTPKHLITATGQRVTLRCSPRSGDLSVYWYQQSLDQGLQFLIQYYNGEERAKGNILERFSAQQFPDLHSELNLSSLELGDSALYFCASGTETGPYGYTFGSGTRLTVV.

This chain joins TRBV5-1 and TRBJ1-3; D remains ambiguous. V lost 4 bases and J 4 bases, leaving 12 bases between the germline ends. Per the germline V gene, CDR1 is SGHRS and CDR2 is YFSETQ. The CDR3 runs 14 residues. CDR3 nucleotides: TGCGCCAGCAGCCTAGACTCGGGGGGAAACACCATATATTTT. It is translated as CASSLDSGGNTIYF.

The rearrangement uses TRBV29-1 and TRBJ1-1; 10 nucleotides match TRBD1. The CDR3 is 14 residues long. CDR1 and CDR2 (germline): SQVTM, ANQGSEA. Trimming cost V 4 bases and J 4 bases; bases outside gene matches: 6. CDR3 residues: CSVVGGQGSTEAFF. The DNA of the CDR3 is TGCAGCGTTGTCGGGGGACAGGGGTCCACTGAAGCTTTCTTT.

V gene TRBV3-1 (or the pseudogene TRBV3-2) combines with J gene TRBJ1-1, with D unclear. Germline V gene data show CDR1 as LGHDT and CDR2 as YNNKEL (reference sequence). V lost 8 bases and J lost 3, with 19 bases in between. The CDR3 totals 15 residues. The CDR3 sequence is CASGGAGIFHTEAFF. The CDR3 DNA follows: TGTGCCAGCGGAGGAGCGGGAATATTCCACACTGAAGCTTTCTTT.